Below, one T cell receptor beta chain is given with its context. This specimen comes from a study of PD-L1 blockade in urothelial cancer. Study background: Investigators checked blood 3 weeks (second dose) and 6 weeks after treatment start.

Unmatched junction bases numbered 7, after V lost 5 bases and J lost 3 bases. CDR1 and CDR2 (germline): SQVTM, ANQGSEA. This CDR3 has 13 amino acids. Each PCR contained spiked-in synthetic TCR analog templates. Clones were read by immunoSEQ multiplex PCR, and TCRdb kept only the in-frame ones, dropping some. This table has over 50,000 clones, around 83% appearing once. This specimen was PBMCs, taken around atezolizumab (anti-PD-L1) treatment. This chain uses TRBV29-1 with TRBJ2-7, with 7 bases aligning to TRBD1. The clonotype comes from a man in his fifties with urothelial cancer. Here the CDR3 reads CSVRTGPFYEQYF. In DNA form, the CDR3 reads TGCAGCGTTAGGACAGGTCCTTTCTACGAGCAGTACTTC.